A selection of T cell receptor beta chains follows, all from one sample in a study of cytomegalovirus exposure and HLA in healthy donors. Here immunoSEQ multiplex PCR was the method, and the copy in TCRdb shows in-frame clones only, minus some. The data show about 120,000 clones, 80% seen once. The source material was PBMCs. The receptors come from a man aged 45-60 years in good health and CMV-seronegative. Each CDR3 is given with its conserved first and last residue. D genes are given only for firm matches. Not all rows give a size; the values are once, few, many and, for expanded clones, a class.

j_call cdr3_length v_call d_call clone_size cdr3_nt cdr3_aa
TRBJ1-6 15 TRBV2 - - TGTGCCAGCAGCCTCGTGGAGGGCCAATTCAACCCCCTCCACTTT CASSLVEGQFNPLHF
TRBJ2-2 18 TRBV4-2 TRBD1 - TGTGCCAGCAGCCGTAAAGGGGGGACAGGGGCGAACACCGGGGAGCTGTTTTTT CASSRKGGTGANTGELFF
TRBJ2-7 15 TRBV21-1 - - TGTGCCAGCAGCAAAGTCCCTAGCGGGCCCTACGAGCAGTACTTC CASSKVPSGPYEQYF
TRBJ1-2 14 TRBV30 - - TGTGCCTGGAGTGTCTGGGCTACTAACTATGGCTACACCTTC CAWSVWATNYGYTF
TRBJ2-1 16 TRBV13 TRBD2 - TGTGCCAGCAGCTCGGTAGCGGGAGGGAAAGACAATGAGCAGTTCTTC CASSSVAGGKDNEQFF
TRBJ2-1 17 TRBV5-4 TRBD2 - TGTGCCAGCAGCTCGACACGGGGACTAGCGTTAGCCAATGAGCAGTTCTTC CASSSTRGLALANEQFF
TRBJ2-7 17 TRBV5-1 TRBD2 - TGCGCCAGCAGGCCCGGACTAGCGGGTGCTACCCTGGGGGAGCAGTACTTC CASRPGLAGATLGEQYF
TRBJ2-2 15 TRBV2 TRBD2 - TGTGCCAGCAGTGACCGCAGGGAGGGCACCGGGGAGCTGTTTTTT CASSDRREGTGELFF
TRBJ2-7 14 TRBV4-1 TRBD1 few TGCGCCAGCAGCTACGGACAGGAGACCTACGAGCAGTACTTC CASSYGQETYEQYF
TRBJ1-4 12 TRBV30 - - TGTGCCTGGAACCCCGGGGGGGAAAAACTGTTTTTT CAWNPGGEKLFF
TRBJ2-7 16 TRBV4-1 TRBD2 - TGCGCCAGCAGCCCCCTCCCTAGCGGGGGGCCCGTCGAGCAGTACTTC CASSPLPSGGPVEQYF
TRBJ2-7 17 TRBV21-1 - few TGTGCCAGCAGCATAAAGCGGGAGCAGGCTGTCTCCTACGAGCAGTACTTC CASSIKREQAVSYEQYF
TRBJ2-2 18 TRBV11-2 TRBD2 - TGTGCCAGCAGCCACTTACTACGGGGCGGGAGAGTGACCGGGGAGCTGTTTTTT CASSHLLRGGRVTGELFF
TRBJ2-3 15 TRBV5-1 TRBD2 - TGCGCCAGCAGCCTTAGCGGGGGGTACACAGATACGCAGTATTTT CASSLSGGYTDTQYF
TRBJ2-3 15 TRBV10-3 TRBD2 - TGTGCCATCAGTGAAGCGGGAGCTAGCACAGATACGCAGTATTTT CAISEAGASTDTQYF
TRBJ2-5 18 TRBV5-4 TRBD2 few TGTGCCAGCAGCTTGGCCCCACTAGCGGGGGGGCAAGAGGAGACCCAGTACTTC CASSLAPLAGGQEETQYF
TRBJ2-7 16 TRBV19 TRBD1 - TGTGCCAGTAGCAACCCGGGACAGGAGGCCTCCTACGAGCAGTACTTC CASSNPGQEASYEQYF
TRBJ2-7 14 TRBV5-1 TRBD1 - TGCGCCAGCAGCTTTCCGGGACAGGCGTACGAGCAGTACTTC CASSFPGQAYEQYF
TRBJ2-5 16 TRBV19 - - TGTGCCAGTAGTATGTTGGGGGCAGGTCACCAAGAGACCCAGTACTTC CASSMLGAGHQETQYF
TRBJ1-6 16 TRBV19 TRBD1 - TGTGCCAGTAGTACCCAACAGGGGTCTAAAAATTCACCCCTCCACTTT CASSTQQGSKNSPLHF
TRBJ1-1 13 TRBV29-1 - - TGCAGCGTTAGTGGCCAGGGTATGACTGAAGCTTTCTTT CSVSGQGMTEAFF
TRBJ2-7 12 TRBV29-1 - - TGCAGCGTCCGAGGTCAAGGCTACGAGCAGTACTTC CSVRGQGYEQYF